This is a list of T cell receptor beta chains from one sample in a study of blood T cell repertoires in COVID-19. Sequencing was performed with immunoSEQ multiplex PCR; in TCRdb, only in-frame clones are kept and a portion is missing. Here the sample spans 110,000 to 150,000 clones, more than 80% being singletons. The sequenced sample was peripheral blood. The receptors were gathered from a woman older than 75 with acute or convalescent COVID-19. CDR3s include the opening cysteine and the closing phenylalanine or tryptophan. D genes are given only for firm matches. Not every row has a clone size; where given, it reads once, few, many or a size class.

v_gene: TRBV7-2; abundance: -; len: 14; d_gene: TRBD1; j_gene: TRBJ1-1; CDR3aa: CASSLARQGTEAFF; CDR3nt: TGTGCCAGCAGCTTAGCAAGACAGGGCACTGAAGCTTTCTTT
v_gene: TRBV5-1; abundance: -; len: 14; d_gene: -; j_gene: TRBJ1-2; CDR3aa: CASSPEAAYYGYTF; CDR3nt: TGCGCCAGCAGCCCCGAGGCCGCCTACTATGGCTACACCTTC
v_gene: TRBV12-3/TRBV12-4; abundance: -; len: 13; d_gene: -; j_gene: TRBJ1-1; CDR3aa: CASSLTANTEAFF; CDR3nt: TGTGCCAGCAGTCTGACAGCGAACACTGAAGCTTTCTTT
v_gene: TRBV5-1; abundance: -; len: 14; d_gene: -; j_gene: TRBJ1-1; CDR3aa: CASSLVLTGAEAFF; CDR3nt: TGCGCCAGCAGCTTGGTTCTGACAGGTGCAGAAGCTTTCTTT
v_gene: TRBV12-3/TRBV12-4; abundance: -; len: 12; d_gene: -; j_gene: TRBJ1-5; CDR3aa: CASMDSLQPQHF; CDR3nt: TGTGCCAGCATGGACAGCTTACAGCCCCAGCATTTT
v_gene: TRBV7-3; abundance: -; len: 14; d_gene: TRBD1; j_gene: TRBJ1-1; CDR3aa: CASSSQGQGTEAFF; CDR3nt: TGTGCCAGCAGCTCCCAAGGACAGGGAACGGAGGCTTTCTTT
v_gene: TRBV9; abundance: -; len: 15; d_gene: TRBD1; j_gene: TRBJ1-6; CDR3aa: CASSALTGGNSPLHF; CDR3nt: TGTGCCAGCAGCGCGTTAACAGGGGGTAATTCACCCCTCCACTTT
v_gene: TRBV7-9; abundance: once; len: 14; d_gene: TRBD2; j_gene: TRBJ2-5; CDR3aa: CASSLRGGVKTQYF; CDR3nt: TGTGCCAGCAGCTTACGCGGGGGGGTAAAGACCCAGTACTTC
v_gene: TRBV5-4; abundance: -; len: 16; d_gene: TRBD2; j_gene: TRBJ2-7; CDR3aa: CASSLGASGGTYEQYF; CDR3nt: TGTGCCAGCAGCTTGGGGGCTAGCGGGGGAACCTACGAGCAGTACTTC
v_gene: TRBV7-2; abundance: -; len: 13; d_gene: -; j_gene: TRBJ2-5; CDR3aa: CASSLGRDGAQYF; CDR3nt: TGTGCCAGCAGCTTAGGCCGGGATGGGGCCCAGTACTTC
v_gene: TRBV18; abundance: -; len: 13; d_gene: TRBD1; j_gene: TRBJ2-5; CDR3aa: CASSGTGKETQYF; CDR3nt: TGTGCCAGCTCCGGGACAGGGAAAGAGACCCAGTACTTC
v_gene: TRBV21-1; abundance: -; len: 15; d_gene: -; j_gene: TRBJ1-1; CDR3aa: CASSGTGQPDTEAFF; CDR3nt: TGTGCCAGCAGCGGGACGGGACAACCGGACACTGAAGCTTTCTTT
v_gene: TRBV2; abundance: once; len: 14; d_gene: TRBD1; j_gene: TRBJ2-3; CDR3aa: CASRRTGRTDTQYF; CDR3nt: TGTGCCAGCCGGAGGACAGGGCGCACAGATACGCAGTATTTT
v_gene: TRBV11-2; abundance: -; len: 14; d_gene: -; j_gene: TRBJ2-1; CDR3aa: CASSGEQGINEQFF; CDR3nt: TGTGCCAGCAGCGGAGAACAGGGTATCAATGAGCAGTTCTTC
v_gene: TRBV19; abundance: -; len: 15; d_gene: -; j_gene: TRBJ1-2; CDR3aa: CASSIVRGADYGYTF; CDR3nt: TGTGCCAGTAGTATAGTTCGGGGGGCCGACTATGGCTACACCTTC
v_gene: TRBV18; abundance: -; len: 15; d_gene: TRBD1; j_gene: TRBJ2-7; CDR3aa: CASSPTTGSSHEQYF; CDR3nt: TGTGCCAGCTCACCTACGACAGGGTCTTCCCACGAGCAGTACTTC
v_gene: TRBV30; abundance: -; len: 15; d_gene: -; j_gene: TRBJ2-1; CDR3aa: CAWSVRSTSYNEQFF; CDR3nt: TGTGCCTGGAGTGTACGGTCCACCTCCTACAATGAGCAGTTCTTC
v_gene: TRBV10-3; abundance: once; len: 16; d_gene: TRBD2; j_gene: TRBJ2-5; CDR3aa: CATRALGGGYQETQYF; CDR3nt: TGTGCCACCAGGGCCCTTGGCGGGGGGTATCAGGAGACCCAGTACTTC
v_gene: TRBV2; abundance: once; len: 14; d_gene: -; j_gene: TRBJ1-2; CDR3aa: CASSEQGINYGYTF; CDR3nt: TGTGCCAGCAGTGAACAGGGAATTAACTATGGCTACACCTTC
v_gene: TRBV29-1; abundance: once; len: 14; d_gene: -; j_gene: TRBJ1-5; CDR3aa: CSVQSSAAYQPQHF; CDR3nt: TGCAGCGTCCAATCATCCGCAGCGTATCAGCCCCAGCATTTT
v_gene: TRBV19; abundance: -; len: 14; d_gene: -; j_gene: TRBJ1-4; CDR3aa: CASSIGGLGEKLFF; CDR3nt: TGTGCCAGTAGTATTGGAGGGTTAGGTGAAAAACTGTTTTTT
v_gene: TRBV5-1; abundance: -; len: 13; d_gene: -; j_gene: TRBJ2-3; CDR3aa: CASRPVGADTQYF; CDR3nt: TGCGCCAGCAGACCCGTAGGGGCGGATACGCAGTATTTT
v_gene: TRBV6-5; abundance: -; len: 13; d_gene: -; j_gene: TRBJ1-2; CDR3aa: CASRMSANYGYTF; CDR3nt: TGTGCCAGCAGGATGTCAGCTAACTATGGCTACACCTTC
v_gene: TRBV6-5; abundance: once; len: 15; d_gene: TRBD1; j_gene: TRBJ1-2; CDR3aa: CASTGGQGGDYGYTF; CDR3nt: TGTGCCAGCACGGGGGGACAGGGCGGCGACTATGGCTACACCTTC